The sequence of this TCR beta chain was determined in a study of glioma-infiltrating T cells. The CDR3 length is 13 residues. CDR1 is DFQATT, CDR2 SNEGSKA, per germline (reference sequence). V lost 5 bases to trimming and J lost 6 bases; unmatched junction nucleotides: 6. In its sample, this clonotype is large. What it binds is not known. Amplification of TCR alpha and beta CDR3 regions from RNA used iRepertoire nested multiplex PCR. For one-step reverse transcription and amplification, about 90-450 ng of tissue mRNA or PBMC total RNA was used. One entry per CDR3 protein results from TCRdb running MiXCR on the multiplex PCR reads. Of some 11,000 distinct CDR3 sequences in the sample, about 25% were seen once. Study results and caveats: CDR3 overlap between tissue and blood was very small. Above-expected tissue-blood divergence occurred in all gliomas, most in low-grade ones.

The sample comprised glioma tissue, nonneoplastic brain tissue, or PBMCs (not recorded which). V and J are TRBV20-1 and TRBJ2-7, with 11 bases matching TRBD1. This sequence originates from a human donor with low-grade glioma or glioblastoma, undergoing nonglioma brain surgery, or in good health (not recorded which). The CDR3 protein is CSARDRGFGEQYF. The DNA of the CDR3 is TGCAGTGCTCGGGACAGGGGGTTTGGCGAGCAGTACTTC.